The table lists the clone carrying this T cell receptor (beta chain) with a few counts. Its antigen is still unknown. The record originates from a study of beta chain features in type 1 diabetes. The study's findings and limits: It was among patients, rather than healthy donors, that naive, central memory and Treg TCRB repertoires appeared more similar. The study found fewer insertions and more deletions at VDJ junctions in type 1 diabetes patients. Shortening of TCRB CDR3s, moderate but significant, appeared in all four CD4+ subsets of Type 1 diabetes patients.

Sorting with CD45RO/CCR7/CD25/CD127/CD95/CD27 yielded naive, central memory, regulatory and stem-like memory CD4+ cells. Purity (above 98%) was reached by all sorted populations. Germline loops: CDR1 LNHNV, CDR2 YYDKDF (reference sequence). The V gene end was trimmed by 8 bases and the J gene end by 2 bases; junction bases not matched to a gene: 3. The CDR3 contains 13 residues. Isolated RNA was reverse transcribed in full, so expressed TCRB transcripts were sequenced. Using immunoSEQ multiplex PCR, the repertoire was profiled, and TCRdb retains in-frame clones only, with some absent. Altogether around 240,000 clones are present, under 20% being singletons, with the ten largest covering about 0.078%.

The J gene is TRBJ2-1, the V gene TRBV15, with TRBD1 matching over 7 bases. The source is a man under 40 with type 1 diabetes. The specimen was naive CD4+ T cells from blood. The CDR3: CATQTGTYNEQFF. The CDR3 bases are TGTGCCACCCAGACAGGGACCTACAATGAGCAGTTCTTC.